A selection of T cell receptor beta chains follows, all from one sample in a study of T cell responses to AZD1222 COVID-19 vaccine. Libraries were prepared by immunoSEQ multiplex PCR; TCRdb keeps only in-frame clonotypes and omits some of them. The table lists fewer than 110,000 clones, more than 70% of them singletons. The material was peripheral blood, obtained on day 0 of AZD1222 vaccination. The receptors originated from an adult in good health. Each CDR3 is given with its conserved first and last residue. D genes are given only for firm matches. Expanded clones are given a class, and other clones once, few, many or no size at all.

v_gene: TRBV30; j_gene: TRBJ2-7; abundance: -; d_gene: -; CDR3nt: TGTGCCTGGAGCGCCGGGCAGATCTCACCCGAGCAGTACTTC; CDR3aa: CAWSAGQISPEQYF
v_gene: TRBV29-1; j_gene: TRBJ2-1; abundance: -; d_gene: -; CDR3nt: TGCAGCGTAAAAAGGGGACCCGGTAATCCGTTCTTC; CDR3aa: CSVKRGPGNPFF
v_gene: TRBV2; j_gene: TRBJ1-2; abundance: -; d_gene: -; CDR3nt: TGTGCCAGCAGTGAAGTTCTGGGGGGCTACACCTTC; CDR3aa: CASSEVLGGYTF
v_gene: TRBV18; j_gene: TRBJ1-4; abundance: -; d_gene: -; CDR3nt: TGTGCCAGCTCACCGGAGGTTTCGAATTCTAATGAAAAACTGTTTTTT; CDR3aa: CASSPEVSNSNEKLFF
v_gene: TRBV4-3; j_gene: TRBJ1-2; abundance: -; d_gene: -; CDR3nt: TGCGCCAGCAGCCAAGATCACAGAACTAACTATGGCTACACCTTC; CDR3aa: CASSQDHRTNYGYTF
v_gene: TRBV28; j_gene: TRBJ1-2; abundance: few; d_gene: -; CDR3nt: TGTGCCAGCAGGAGACAGGAGAGAGTTAACTATGGCTACACCTTC; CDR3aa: CASRRQERVNYGYTF
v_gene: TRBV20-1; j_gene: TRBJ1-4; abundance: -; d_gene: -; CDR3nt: TGCAGTGCTAGTAGTGCGGACGGCCAGCATGCGGAAAAACTGTTTTTT; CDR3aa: CSASSADGQHAEKLFF
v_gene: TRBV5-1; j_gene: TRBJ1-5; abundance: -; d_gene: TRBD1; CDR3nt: TGCGCCAGCAGCCGGCGGCAGGGGGGCAATCAGCCCCAGCATTTT; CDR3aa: CASSRRQGGNQPQHF
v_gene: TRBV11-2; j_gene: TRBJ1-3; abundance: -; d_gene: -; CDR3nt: TGTGCCAGCAGCTCAATCCAAGGGGGGCCTATCGGAAACACCATATATTTT; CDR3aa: CASSSIQGGPIGNTIYF
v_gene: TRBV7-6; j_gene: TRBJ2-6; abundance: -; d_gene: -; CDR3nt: TGTGCCAGCAGCTTAACCCTAGCCGGTAGCTCTGGGGCCAACGTCCTGACTTTC; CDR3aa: CASSLTLAGSSGANVLTF
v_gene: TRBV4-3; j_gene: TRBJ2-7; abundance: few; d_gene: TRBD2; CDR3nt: TGCGCCAGCAGCCAAGATCGGGGGACTAGCGGGAGAAGCTCCTACGAGCAGTACTTC; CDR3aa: CASSQDRGTSGRSSYEQYF
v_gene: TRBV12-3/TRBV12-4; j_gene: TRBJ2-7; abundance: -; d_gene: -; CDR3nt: TGTGCCAGCAGACAGTCTAGCCACGAGCAGTACTTC; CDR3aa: CASRQSSHEQYF
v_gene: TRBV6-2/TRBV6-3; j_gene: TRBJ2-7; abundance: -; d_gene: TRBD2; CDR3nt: TGTGCCAGCAGTTCCCCGGGAGGTGGATCCTACGAGCAGTACTTC; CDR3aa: CASSSPGGGSYEQYF
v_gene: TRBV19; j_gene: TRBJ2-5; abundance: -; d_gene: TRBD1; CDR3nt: TGTGCCAGTAGTATGGACAGGGTGGGGGAGACCCAGTACTTC; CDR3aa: CASSMDRVGETQYF
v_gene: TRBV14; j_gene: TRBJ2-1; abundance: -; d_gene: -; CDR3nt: TGTGCCAGCAGCCAACTGTGGGCTCAGAGAGACAATGAGCAGTTCTTC; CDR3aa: CASSQLWAQRDNEQFF
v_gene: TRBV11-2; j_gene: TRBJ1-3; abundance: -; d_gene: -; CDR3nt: TGTGCCAGCAGCACCCCCAGGGCTGGAAACACCATATATTTT; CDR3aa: CASSTPRAGNTIYF
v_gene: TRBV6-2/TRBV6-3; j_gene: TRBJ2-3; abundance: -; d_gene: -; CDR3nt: TGTGCCAGCAGTTACAATACGTTCACAGATACGCAGTATTTT; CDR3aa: CASSYNTFTDTQYF
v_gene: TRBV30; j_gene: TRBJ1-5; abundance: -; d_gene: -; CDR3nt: TGTGCCTGGAATACAGGCTACAATCAGCCCCAGCATTTT; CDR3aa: CAWNTGYNQPQHF
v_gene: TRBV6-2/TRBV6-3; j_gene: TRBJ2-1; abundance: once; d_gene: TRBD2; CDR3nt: TGTGCCAGCAGTGCGTTAGCGGGAGATTCCTACAATGAGCAGTTCTTC; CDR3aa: CASSALAGDSYNEQFF
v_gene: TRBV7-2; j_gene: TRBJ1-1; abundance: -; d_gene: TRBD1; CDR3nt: TGTGCCAGCAGCTTAATTCCAGGCAGGGGGATGAACACTGAAGCTTTCTTT; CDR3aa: CASSLIPGRGMNTEAFF
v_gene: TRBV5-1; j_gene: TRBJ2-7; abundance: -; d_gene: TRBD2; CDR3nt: TGCGCCAGCAGCCAGGCAGCTGGGACTAGCTACGAGCAGTACTTC; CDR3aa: CASSQAAGTSYEQYF
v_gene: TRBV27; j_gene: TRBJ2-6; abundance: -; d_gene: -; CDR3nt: TGTGCCAGCATGGGCCAGGACTCTGGGGCCAACGTCCTGACTTTC; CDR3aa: CASMGQDSGANVLTF
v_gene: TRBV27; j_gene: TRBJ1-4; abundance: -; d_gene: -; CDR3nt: TGTGCCAGCAGTCCGACCGGTGGGGCGAATGAAAAACTGTTTTTT; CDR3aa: CASSPTGGANEKLFF
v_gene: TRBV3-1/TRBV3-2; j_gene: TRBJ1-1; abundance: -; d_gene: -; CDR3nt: TGTGCCAGCAGCCCCTGGGGGGCGTACACTGAAGCTTTCTTT; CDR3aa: CASSPWGAYTEAFF
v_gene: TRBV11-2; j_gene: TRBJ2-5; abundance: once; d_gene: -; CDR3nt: TGTGCCAGCAGCTTAGTTCAAGTGTCCCACCTGGGAACAGAGACCCAGTACTTC; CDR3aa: CASSLVQVSHLGTETQYF
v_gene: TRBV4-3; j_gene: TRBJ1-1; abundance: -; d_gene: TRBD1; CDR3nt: TGCGCCAGCAGCCAAGTCGGGGACAGGTTGAACACTGAAGCTTTCTTT; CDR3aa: CASSQVGDRLNTEAFF
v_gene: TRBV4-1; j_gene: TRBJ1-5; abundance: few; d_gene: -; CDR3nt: TGCGCCAGCAGCCAAGATGGATTCAATCAGCCCCAGCATTTT; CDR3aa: CASSQDGFNQPQHF
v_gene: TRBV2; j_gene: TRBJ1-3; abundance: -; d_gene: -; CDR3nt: TGTGCCAGCAGTGCGCGGGGCGGGAGCTCTGGAAACACCATATATTTT; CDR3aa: CASSARGGSSGNTIYF
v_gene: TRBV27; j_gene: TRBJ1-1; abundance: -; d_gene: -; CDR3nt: TGTGCCAGCAGCGCGACAGAAAACACTGAAGCTTTCTTT; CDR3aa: CASSATENTEAFF
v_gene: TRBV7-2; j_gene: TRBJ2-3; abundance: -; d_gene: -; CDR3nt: TGTGCCAGCAGAGAAGGAGCCGGAGGGACAGATACGCAGTATTTT; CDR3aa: CASREGAGGTDTQYF
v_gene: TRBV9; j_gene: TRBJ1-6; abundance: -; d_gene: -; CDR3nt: TGTGCCAGCAGCGAGAAGGGGCCTAATTCACCCCTCCACTTT; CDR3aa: CASSEKGPNSPLHF
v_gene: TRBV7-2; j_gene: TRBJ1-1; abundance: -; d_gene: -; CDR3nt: TGTGCCAGCAGCCTAAATGGAGGGGGGGCGGCTGAAGCTTTCTTT; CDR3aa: CASSLNGGGAAEAFF
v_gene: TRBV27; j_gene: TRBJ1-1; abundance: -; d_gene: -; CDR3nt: TGTGCCAGCAGTTTATGGGGCGGGAGCGCTGAAGCTTTCTTT; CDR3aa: CASSLWGGSAEAFF
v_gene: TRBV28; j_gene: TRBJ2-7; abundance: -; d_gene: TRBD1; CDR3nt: TGTGCCAGCAGTTTAGACAGGGGGATAGGGTACGAGCAGTACTTC; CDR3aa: CASSLDRGIGYEQYF
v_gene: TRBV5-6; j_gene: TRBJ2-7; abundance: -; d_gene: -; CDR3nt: TGTGCCAGCAGCTTGGCTGGGGGCTGGGGGACCTACGAGCAGTACTTC; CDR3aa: CASSLAGGWGTYEQYF
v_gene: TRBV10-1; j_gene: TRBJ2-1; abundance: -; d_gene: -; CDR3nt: TGCGCCAGCAGTTACAATGAGCAGTTCTTC; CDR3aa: CASSYNEQFF
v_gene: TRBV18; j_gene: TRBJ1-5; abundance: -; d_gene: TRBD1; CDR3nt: TGTGCCAGCTCACCTGGCGAACAGGGGGTGGGTCAGCCCCAGCATTTT; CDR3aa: CASSPGEQGVGQPQHF
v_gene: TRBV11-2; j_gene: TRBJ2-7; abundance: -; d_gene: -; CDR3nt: TGTGCCAGCAGCCCCGTCGGGGGATACAACACCGAGCAGTACTTC; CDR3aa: CASSPVGGYNTEQYF
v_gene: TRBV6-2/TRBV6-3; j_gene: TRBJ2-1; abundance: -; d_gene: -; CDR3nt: TGTGCCAGCAGTTATCCCGGGCCTAGGGGTGAGCAGTTCTTC; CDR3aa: CASSYPGPRGEQFF
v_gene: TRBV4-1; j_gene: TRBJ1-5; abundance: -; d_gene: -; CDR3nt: TGCGCCAGCAGCTCACATCGGGCGGGCGGAGGGCCCCAGCATTTT; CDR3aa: CASSSHRAGGGPQHF
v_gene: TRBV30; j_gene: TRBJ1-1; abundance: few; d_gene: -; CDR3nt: TGTGCCTGGAGCCCTCCTTCTACTTTGAGGTGGTCCAAACTGAACACTGAAGCTTTCTTT; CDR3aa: CAWSPPSTLRWSKLNTEAFF
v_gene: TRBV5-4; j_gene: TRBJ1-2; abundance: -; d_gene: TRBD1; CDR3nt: TGTGCCAGCAGCCGCCCTTCAGGGGGAGACTATGGCTACACCTTC; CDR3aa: CASSRPSGGDYGYTF
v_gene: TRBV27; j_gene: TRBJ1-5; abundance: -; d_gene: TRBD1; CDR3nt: TGTGCCAGCAGTACCGGACAGGGGGGCAATCAGCCCCAGCATTTT; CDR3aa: CASSTGQGGNQPQHF
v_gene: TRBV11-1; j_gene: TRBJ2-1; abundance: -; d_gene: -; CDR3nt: TGTGCCAGCAGCCCTCAGATCAACCTTCAGGGCAATGAGCAGTTCTTC; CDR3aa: CASSPQINLQGNEQFF
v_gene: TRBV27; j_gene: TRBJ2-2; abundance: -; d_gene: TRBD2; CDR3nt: TGTGCCAGCAAAAGCGGGAGAAACACCGGGGAGCTGTTTTTT; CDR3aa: CASKSGRNTGELFF
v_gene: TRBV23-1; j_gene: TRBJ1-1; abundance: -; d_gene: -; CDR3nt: TGCGCCAGCAGTCAATTAGGGCAGGGGAACACTGAAGCTTTCTTT; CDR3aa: CASSQLGQGNTEAFF
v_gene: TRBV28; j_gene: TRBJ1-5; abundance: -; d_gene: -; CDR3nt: TGTGCCAGCAGTTTCTTGGGTGGGGAATTTGGCAATCAGCCCCAGCATTTT; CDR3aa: CASSFLGGEFGNQPQHF
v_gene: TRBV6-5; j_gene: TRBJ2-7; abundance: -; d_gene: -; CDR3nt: TGTGCCAGCAGTTACTCAGGGCCCCCCTACGAGCAGTACTTC; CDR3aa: CASSYSGPPYEQYF